This T cell receptor (beta chain) was recorded in a study of blood T cell repertoires in COVID-19. This CDR3 spans 16 amino acids. CDR1 is SGHTA, CDR2 FQGNSA, per germline. The V and J ends lost 2 bases and 4 bases respectively, with 17 bases between them. In the original analysis: Amplification with reference gene primers provided the estimates of nucleated cell counts. Profiled with immunoSEQ multiplex PCR; TCRdb holds only in-frame clones, not every one. The V and J calls and clone size were taken over from that table, and D and trimming were inferred from the DNA. The sample records 150,000 to 180,000 clones, under 85% being singletons.

Sequenced: peripheral blood. The chain recombines TRBV7-2 with TRBJ2-5, with D maybe TRBD2 (6 bases). The TCR was taken from a man aged 60 to 69 with COVID-19, enrolled during active disease. DNA for the CDR3: TGTGCCAGCAGCTTAATGGCGGGAAGATTTGGAGAGACCCAGTACTTC. Protein product: CASSLMAGRFGETQYF.